Presented here are 9 T cell receptor beta chains from one specimen sequenced in a study of blood T cell repertoires in COVID-19. Only in-frame clones appear in the TCRdb table, and some are missing; sequencing was by immunoSEQ multiplex PCR. The table shows approximately 210,000 clones, with around 87% occurring only once. The sample comprised PBMCs or T cells enriched from blood (not recorded which). Receptors originate from a woman aged 25 to 39 who had recovered from COVID-19.

This sequence joins TRBV7-9 and TRBJ2-1; 8 bases fit TRBD2. Germline-derived CDR1 and CDR2 are SEHNR and FQNEAQ (reference sequence). After removal of 3 bases from V and 6 bases from J, the junction contained 10 bases not matched to a gene. The CDR3 contains 16 residues. CDR3 sequence reads: CASSFVPGLDANEQFF. The CDR3 DNA reads as TGTGCCAGCAGCTTCGTACCGGGACTAGACGCCAATGAGCAGTTCTTC.

The rearrangement joins TRBV4-2 to TRBJ2-3, with TRBD2 identical over 9 bases. This CDR3 contains 18 residues. The V gene's germline CDR1 is LGHNA and CDR2 YNFKEQ. V shed 0 bases, J shed 1 base, and the junction held 8 bases outside the gene matches. CDR3 protein: CASSQDLGAGGRTDTQYF. In DNA, the CDR3 is TGTGCCAGCAGCCAAGATCTAGGGGCGGGGGGGCGCACAGATACGCAGTATTTT.

The V gene is TRBV7-2, the J gene TRBJ1-2; perhaps TRBD1 as D (6 bases). This CDR3 has 15 amino acids. V was cut by 5 bases and J by 3 bases, with 16 bases left in between. Germline CDR1 is SGHTA and CDR2 is FQGNSA. CDR3 DNA: TGTGCCAGCAGCCAGAACCGCAGGGGTGACTATGGCTACACCTTC. It encodes CASSQNRRGDYGYTF. The whole variable domain, remainder taken from reference TRBV7-2 and TRBJ1-2, is GAGVSQSPSNKVTEKGKDVELRCDPISGHTALYWYRQSLGQGLEFLIYFQGNSAPDKSGLPSDRFSAERTGGSVSTLTIQRTQQEDSAVYLCASSQNRRGDYGYTFGSGTRLTVV.

This sequence joins TRBV10-3 and TRBJ1-1, with D possibly matching TRBD1 (6 bases). V lost 7 bases and J 1 base, leaving 13 bases between the germline ends. The CDR3 covers 14 residues. The V gene's germline CDR1 is ENHRY and CDR2 SYGVKD. This CDR3 reads CAINNGGANTEAFF. The CDR3, as DNA: TGTGCCATCAACAATGGGGGGGCGAACACTGAAGCTTTCTTT.

V is TRBV24-1 and J is TRBJ2-1; D is perhaps TRBD2 (5 bases). The CDR3 runs 14 residues. Germline loops: CDR1 KGHDR, CDR2 SFDVKD. Trimming stripped 3 bases from V and 0 bases from J, with 5 bases between. The CDR3 nucleotides read TGTGCCACCAGTGATGGGAGCTCCTACAATGAGCAGTTCTTC. It is translated as CATSDGSSYNEQFF.

The chain uses TRBV7-8 and TRBJ2-1; TRBD2 is a possible D gene (5 bases). Between the trimmed V and J ends, which lost 2 bases and 5 bases, there was a span of 13 bases. Germline CDR1 reads SGHVS; CDR2 reads FQNEAQ. The CDR3 has 15 residues. CDR3 amino acids: CASSLTRGLNNEQFF. CDR3 bases: TGTGCCAGCAGCTTAACCCGCGGGCTCAACAATGAGCAGTTCTTC. Full variable domain (outside the CDR3, taken from reference TRBV7-8 and TRBJ2-1): GAGVSQSPRYKVAKRGQDVALRCDPISGHVSLFWYQQALGQGPEFLTYFQNEAQLDKSGLPSDRFFAERPEGSVSTLKIQRTQQEDSAVYLCASSLTRGLNNEQFFGPGTRLTVL.

The rearrangement joins TRBV6-1 to TRBJ1-1, with a tentative D call TRBD1 (5 bases). From germline, CDR1 is MNHNS and CDR2 SASEGT. This CDR3 region has 12 residues. The V end was cut by 2 bases, the J end by 9 bases, with 10 bases between. CDR3 residues: CASSEQRQQAFF. In nucleotides, the CDR3 is TGTGCCAGCAGTGAACAGAGACAGCAAGCTTTCTTT.

The CDR3 reads CASSFLRGNSGNTIYF. CDR3 sequence (DNA): TGTGCCAGCAGCTTTCTCCGGGGGAACTCTGGAAACACCATATATTTT. This chain links TRBV4-2 with TRBJ1-3; TRBD1 is a possible D gene (5 bases). In germline, CDR1 is LGHNA, CDR2 YNFKEQ. V lost 5 bases and J 0 bases, leaving 14 bases between the germline ends. There are 16 residues in the CDR3.

This chain links TRBV29-1 with TRBJ2-7; 9 bases agree with TRBD1. CDR3 length: 13 residues. Germline V CDR1 and CDR2: SQVTM, ANQGSEA. The ends lost 3 bases at V and 9 bases at J; junction bases unmatched: 9. This CDR3 is CSVDPGQGMGQYF. Written as DNA, the CDR3 is TGCAGCGTTGACCCGGGACAGGGAATGGGGCAGTACTTC.